The 19 T cell receptor beta chains below were found in one sample sequenced in a study of blood T cell repertoires in COVID-19. The repertoire was sequenced with immunoSEQ multiplex PCR; TCRdb's copy has only in-frame clones and lacks some. The sample comprises about 170,000 clones, approximately 80% of which are singletons, and around 8% rests with the top ten. Specimen: peripheral blood. The receptors were gathered from a woman older than 75 with COVID-19, enrolled during active disease.

The V and J genes are TRBV5-1 and TRBJ2-7; 7 bases map to TRBD1. V trimming: 7 bases; J trimming: 2 bases; junction bases outside the gene matches: 9. Germline V gene lookup returns CDR1 SGHRS and CDR2 YFSETQ. CDR3 length: 14 residues. The CDR3 sequence is CASHSGTDTYEQYF. Here the CDR3 DNA reads TGCGCCAGCCACTCCGGGACAGACACCTACGAGCAGTACTTC.

The chain employs TRBV27 and TRBJ1-3; no clear D. Deletions cut 6 bases from V and 1 base from J, with 13 bases between. Germline lookup yields CDR1 MNHEY and CDR2 SMNVEV (reference sequence). The CDR3 is 15 amino acids. For the CDR3, the DNA is TGTGCCAGCAGCCGGGAATGGGGTTCTGGAAACACCATATATTTT. Its translation is CASSREWGSGNTIYF.

This clone was recorded only once. The rearrangement links TRBV28 to TRBJ1-2, with 9 bases lining up with TRBD1. Trimming cost V 1 base and J 5 bases; bases outside gene matches: 5. The length of the CDR3 is 15 residues. Germline lookup yields CDR1 MDHEN and CDR2 SYDVKM. The CDR3 sequence: CASSLFTGGGYGYTF. The CDR3 coding sequence is TGTGCCAGCAGTTTATTTACAGGGGGCGGTTATGGCTACACCTTC.

This clone was seen once. V usage is TRBV3-1 (or the pseudogene TRBV3-2) and J usage is TRBJ2-7, with TRBD1 as a possible D gene (5 bases). The CDR3 totals 13 residues. Germline assignment: CDR1 LGHDT and CDR2 YNNKEL (reference sequence). Trimming left V 1 base short and J 3 bases short, with 7 bases between. This CDR3 reads CASSQVRDYEQYF. Written as DNA, the CDR3 is TGTGCCAGCAGCCAAGTCAGGGACTACGAGCAGTACTTC.

The rearrangement links TRBV6-6 to TRBJ1-6; 10 bases are shared with TRBD1. V shed 1 base, J shed 7 bases, and the junction held 1 base outside the gene matches. The CDR3 length is 15 residues. From germline, CDR1 is MNHNY and CDR2 SVGAGI (reference sequence). The CDR3 loop reads CASSYLDRGNSPLHF. Written as DNA, the CDR3 is TGTGCCAGCAGTTACTTGGACAGGGGGAATTCACCCCTCCACTTT.

V usage is TRBV5-1 and J usage is TRBJ2-1; D remains ambiguous. Germline-derived CDR1 and CDR2 are SGHRS and YFSETQ. The V end was cut by 2 bases, the J end by 6 bases, with 3 bases between. The length of the CDR3 is 11 residues. The CDR3, as DNA: TGCGCCAGCAGCTTCCGCAATGAGCAGTTCTTC. This translates into CASSFRNEQFF.

The chain employs TRBV28 and TRBJ2-5; perhaps TRBD1 as D (6 bases). V lost 6 bases and J lost 3, with 11 bases in between. The CDR3 totals 13 residues. Germline lookup yields CDR1 MDHEN and CDR2 SYDVKM. CDR3 bases: TGTGCCAGCAGGGAAGGGGGAGAAGAGACCCAGTACTTC. The encoded protein is CASREGGEETQYF.

This clone has a single count. V and J are TRBV7-8 and TRBJ1-5, with TRBD1 matching 7 bases. CDR3 length equals 15 residues. Germline trimming cut 0 bases from V and 3 bases from J; bases unmatched to any gene: 2. The germline V gene has CDR1 SGHVS and CDR2 FQNEAQ. The CDR3, as DNA: TGTGCCAGCAGCTTAGCGGGGACAGTCAATCAGCCCCAGCATTTT. Encoded protein: CASSLAGTVNQPQHF.

The chain has TRBV2 and TRBJ2-1; D unclear. CDR3 size: 13 residues. The V gene lost 3 bases and the J gene lost 4 bases, with 7 bases spanning the gap. The V gene's germline CDR1 is SNHLY and CDR2 FYNNEI. Written as DNA, the CDR3 is TGTGCCAGCAGTGACTCGCAGTACAATGAGCAGTTCTTC. It translates to CASSDSQYNEQFF. The full variable domain, in which reference TRBV2 and TRBJ2-1 provide the parts outside the CDR3, is EPEVTQTPSHQVTQMGQEVILRCVPISNHLYFYWYRQILGQKVEFLVSFYNNEISEKSEIFDDQFSVERPDGSNFTLKIRSTKLEDSAMYFCASSDSQYNEQFFGPGTRLTVL.

The chain combines TRBV2 with TRBJ1-3; TRBD1 might be the D (5 bases). The V and J ends lost 6 bases and 5 bases respectively, with 14 bases between them. Germline loops: CDR1 SNHLY, CDR2 FYNNEI. The length of the CDR3 is 14 residues. The CDR3 here is CASRPQGLRNTIYF. As DNA, the CDR3 is TGTGCCAGCAGGCCTCAGGGTTTGCGAAACACCATATATTTT. Full variable domain (remainder filled in from reference TRBV2 and TRBJ1-3): EPEVTQTPSHQVTQMGQEVILRCVPISNHLYFYWYRQILGQKVEFLVSFYNNEISEKSEIFDDQFSVERPDGSNFTLKIRSTKLEDSAMYFCASRPQGLRNTIYFGEGSWLTVV.

The chain recombines TRBV2 with TRBJ1-6, with D maybe TRBD1 (6 bases). V lost 8 bases, J lost 9 bases, and 17 bases lay in between. The CDR3 sequence is 14 residues long. Germline V gene data show CDR1 as SNHLY and CDR2 as FYNNEI. The CDR3 sequence is CASLGQAGASPLHF. CDR3 sequence (DNA): TGTGCCAGCCTAGGGCAGGCAGGGGCTTCACCCCTCCACTTT.

This chain joins TRBV14 and TRBJ2-1; 7 nucleotides match TRBD1. The J segment lost 10 bases and the V segment lost 3 bases, leaving 15 bases of the junction unmatched. Looked up from germline, CDR1 is SGHDN and CDR2 is FVKESK. This CDR3 region has 16 residues. The CDR3 DNA sequence: TGTGCCAGCAGCCAGAAGAGCCTCCGACAGGGAAACGAGCAGTTCTTC. It specifies CASSQKSLRQGNEQFF.

J is TRBJ1-5 and V is TRBV2; 9 bases align to TRBD1. The CDR3 extends over 13 amino acids. Looked up from germline, CDR1 is SNHLY and CDR2 is FYNNEI. The CDR3 nucleotides read TGTGCTCCAAGGCGACAGGGGGGTGAACCCCAGCATTTT. This gives the protein CAPRRQGGEPQHF.

The chain carries TRBV5-1 and TRBJ1-6; the match to TRBD1 covers 10 bases. The CDR3 spans 17 residues. The trim removed 0 bases at V and 10 bases at J, leaving 10 bases unmatched. CDR1 and CDR2 from the germline V gene are SGHRS and YFSETQ. The CDR3 is CASSLGADRGFLSPLHF. The DNA of the CDR3 is TGCGCCAGCAGCTTGGGGGCGGACAGGGGGTTTCTCTCACCCCTCCACTTT.

The V gene is TRBV20-1, the J gene TRBJ2-1, with a tentative D call TRBD2 (6 bases). Trimming took 3 bases from V and 0 from J, leaving 9 bases between them. The length of the CDR3 is 14 residues. In germline, CDR1 is DFQATT, CDR2 SNEGSKA (reference sequence). CDR3 sequence (DNA): TGCAGTGCTAGTAGCGGACTCTCCTACAATGAGCAGTTCTTC. Translation gives CSASSGLSYNEQFF.

The rearrangement joins TRBV5-1 to TRBJ1-2; TRBD1 might be the D (5 bases). Trimming removed 0 bases at V and 6 bases at J, with 9 bases between. Germline V gene data show CDR1 as SGHRS and CDR2 as YFSETQ. The CDR3 totals 13 residues. The CDR3 loop is CASSLGQGDGYTF. The CDR3 DNA reads as TGCGCCAGCAGCTTGGGGCAGGGCGATGGCTACACCTTC.

This clone has only a few counts. The chain uses TRBV5-1 and TRBJ2-1; the match to TRBD2 covers 7 bases. Germline trimming cut 5 bases from V and 4 bases from J; bases unmatched to any gene: 6. CDR3 size: 14 residues. Germline V CDR1 and CDR2: SGHRS, YFSETQ. This CDR3 is CASRGLADYNEQFF. The DNA for the CDR3 is TGCGCCAGCAGGGGTCTAGCGGATTACAATGAGCAGTTCTTC. The variable domain in full, with the rest retrieved from reference TRBV5-1 and TRBJ2-1, is KAGVTQTPRYLIKTRGQQVTLSCSPISGHRSVSWYQQTPGQGLQFLFEYFSETQRNKGNFPGRFSGRQFSNSRSEMNVSTLELGDSALYLCASRGLADYNEQFFGPGTRLTVL.

The chain joins TRBV4-1 to TRBJ2-1, with D perhaps matching TRBD1 (6 bases). The V end was cut by 0 bases, the J end by 9 bases, with 9 bases between. Looked up from germline, CDR1 is MGHRA and CDR2 is YSYEKL. The CDR3 runs 13 residues. The chain's CDR3 is CASSQDRGGEQFF. The CDR3 coding sequence is TGCGCCAGCAGCCAAGACAGAGGGGGTGAGCAGTTCTTC.

This chain links TRBV5-1 with TRBJ2-5, with TRBD2 as a possible D gene (5 bases). The germline V gene has CDR1 SGHRS and CDR2 YFSETQ. The CDR3 has 13 amino acids. With 1 base removed from V and 5 bases from J, the gap between germline ends came to 9 bases. Here the CDR3 reads CASSLQEDETQYF. In DNA form, the CDR3 reads TGCGCCAGCAGCTTGCAGGAGGACGAGACCCAGTACTTC.